This T cell receptor beta chain came from a study of T cell changes during pregnancy in multiple sclerosis. Sequencing used immunoSEQ multiplex PCR; TCRdb keeps in-frame clones, though not all of them. The data contain about 130,000 clones, 96% of them singletons. The CDR3 has 17 residues. Unmatched junction bases numbered 8, after V lost 2 bases and J lost 1 base. Germline V gives CDR1 SGHTA, CDR2 FQGTGA. This clonotype was obtained from a female donor with multiple sclerosis, enrolled in a pregnancy study. V gene TRBV7-3 combines with J gene TRBJ2-3, with 8 bases identical to TRBD1. Specimen: peripheral blood, collected after pregnancy. CDR3 amino acids: CASSLQGRGLGTDTQYF. The CDR3, as DNA: TGTGCCAGCAGCTTACAGGGCAGGGGGCTAGGCACAGATACGCAGTATTTT. Combining the CDR3 with reference TRBV7-3 and TRBJ2-3 gives the whole variable domain GAGVSQTPSNKVTEKGKYVELRCDPISGHTALYWYRQSLGQGPEFLIYFQGTGAADDSGLPNDRFFAVRPEGSVSTLKIQRTERGDSAVYLCASSLQGRGLGTDTQYFGPGTRLTVL.